This T cell receptor (beta chain) was recorded in a study of blood T cell repertoires in COVID-19. Overall study context: Specimens from acute and convalescent COVID-19 originated in the United States, Italy and Spain. PBMCs, B-cell-depleted T cells, or T cells were the source of the cDNA or gDNA that made up the material.

Germline V gene sequence: CDR1 SGHKS, CDR2 YYEKEE (reference sequence). The CDR3 consists of 14 residues. V lost 1 base and J 3 bases, leaving 11 bases between the germline ends. Original processing methods: Reference gene primer amplification yielded estimated nucleated cell counts. Profiled with immunoSEQ multiplex PCR; TCRdb holds only in-frame clones, not every one. The D gene and trimming were derived from the DNA, and the V and J assignments and clone size from that table. The repertoire holds around 700,000 clones, with about 87% as singletons. The specimen was peripheral blood. This TCR derives from a woman aged 18-29 years with acute or convalescent COVID-19. The chain carries TRBV5-5 and TRBJ2-7; D is uncertain. In DNA, the CDR3 is TGTGCCAGCAGCTTGTCAGGTGCCAGCTACGAGCAGTACTTC. This sequence encodes CASSLSGASYEQYF.